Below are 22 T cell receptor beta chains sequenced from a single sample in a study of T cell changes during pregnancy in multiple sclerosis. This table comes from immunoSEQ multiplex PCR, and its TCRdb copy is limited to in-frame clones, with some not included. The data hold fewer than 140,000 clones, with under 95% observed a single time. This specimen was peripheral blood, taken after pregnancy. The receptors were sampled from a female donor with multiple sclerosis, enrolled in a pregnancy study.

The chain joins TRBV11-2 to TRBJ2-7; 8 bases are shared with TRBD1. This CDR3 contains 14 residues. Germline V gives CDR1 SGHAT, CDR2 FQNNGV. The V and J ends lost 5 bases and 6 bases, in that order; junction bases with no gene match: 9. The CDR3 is CASSLRDRRGEQYF. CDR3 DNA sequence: TGTGCCAGCAGCCTCCGGGACAGGAGGGGCGAGCAGTACTTC.

CDR3 in DNA: TGTGCCAGCAGCTTAAATGCAGGGCCCGGCTACGAGCAGTACTTC. Protein product: CASSLNAGPGYEQYF. The chain employs TRBV7-3 and TRBJ2-7; D possibly corresponds to TRBD1 (5 bases). Trimming took 1 base from V and 3 from J, leaving 13 bases between them. CDR1 and CDR2 (germline): SGHTA, FQGTGA. CDR3 length: 15 amino acids.

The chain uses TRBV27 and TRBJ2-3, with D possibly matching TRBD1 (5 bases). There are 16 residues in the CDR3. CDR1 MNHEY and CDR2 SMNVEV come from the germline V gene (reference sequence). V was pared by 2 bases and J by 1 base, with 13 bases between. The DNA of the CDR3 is TGTGCCAGCAGTTTACAGGGCCACCCGGGCACAGATACGCAGTATTTT. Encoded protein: CASSLQGHPGTDTQYF.

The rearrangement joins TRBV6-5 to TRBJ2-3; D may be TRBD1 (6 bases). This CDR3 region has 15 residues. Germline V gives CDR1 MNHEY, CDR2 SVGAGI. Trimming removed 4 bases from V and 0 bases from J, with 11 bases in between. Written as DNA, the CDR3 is TGTGCCAGCAGTTTAAGGGGGATGAGCACAGATACGCAGTATTTT. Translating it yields CASSLRGMSTDTQYF.

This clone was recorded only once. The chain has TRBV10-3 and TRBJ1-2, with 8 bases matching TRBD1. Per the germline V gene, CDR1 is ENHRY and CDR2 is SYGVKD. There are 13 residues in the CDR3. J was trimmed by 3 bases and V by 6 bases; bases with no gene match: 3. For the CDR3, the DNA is TGTGCCATCAGGGACAGGGCGGACTATGGCTACACCTTC. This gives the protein CAIRDRADYGYTF.

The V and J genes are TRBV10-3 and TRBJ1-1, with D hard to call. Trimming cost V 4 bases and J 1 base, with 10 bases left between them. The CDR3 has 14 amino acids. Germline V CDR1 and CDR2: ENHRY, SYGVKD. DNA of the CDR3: TGTGCCATCAGTGCCGACCGGGGGAACACTGAAGCTTTCTTT. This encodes CAISADRGNTEAFF.

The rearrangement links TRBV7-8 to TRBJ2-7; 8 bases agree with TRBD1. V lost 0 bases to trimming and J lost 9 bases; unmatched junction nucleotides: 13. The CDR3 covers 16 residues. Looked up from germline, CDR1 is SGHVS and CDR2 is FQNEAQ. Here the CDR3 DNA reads TGTGCCAGCAGCTTAGCGGATGGGACAGGAGCTAGTTTGCAGTACTTC. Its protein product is CASSLADGTGASLQYF.

CDR3 in DNA: TGTGCCACCAGCAGAGGGGGGCAGGGGAATCAGCCCCAGCATTTT. Its translation: CATSRGGQGNQPQHF. This chain joins TRBV15 and TRBJ1-5, with D possibly being TRBD1 (6 bases). V was clipped by 1 base and J by 4 bases, with 11 bases between them. This CDR3 is built from 15 residues. The V gene's germline CDR1 is LNHNV and CDR2 YYDKDF (reference sequence). Filled out from reference TRBV15 and TRBJ1-5, the complete variable domain reads DAMVIQNPRYQVTQFGKPVTLSCSQTLNHNVMYWYQQKSSQAPKLLFHYYDKDFNNEADTPDNFQSRRPNTSFCFLDIRSPGLGDTAMYLCATSRGGQGNQPQHFGDGTRLSIL.

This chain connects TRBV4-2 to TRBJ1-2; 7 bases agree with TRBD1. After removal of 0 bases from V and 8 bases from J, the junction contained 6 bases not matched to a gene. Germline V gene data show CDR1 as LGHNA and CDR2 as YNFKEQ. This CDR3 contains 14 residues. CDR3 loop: CASSQEDRIGGYTF. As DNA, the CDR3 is TGTGCCAGCAGCCAAGAGGACAGGATAGGCGGCTACACCTTC.

Here the CDR3 DNA reads TGTGCCAGCAGAGAGGACAGAAATCAGCCCCAGCATTTT. As protein: CASREDRNQPQHF. The genes are TRBV2 and TRBJ1-5, with D maybe TRBD1 (6 bases). The CDR3 extends over 13 amino acids. Per germline, CDR1 SNHLY and CDR2 FYNNEI. Deletions cut 6 bases from V and 4 bases from J, with 10 bases between.

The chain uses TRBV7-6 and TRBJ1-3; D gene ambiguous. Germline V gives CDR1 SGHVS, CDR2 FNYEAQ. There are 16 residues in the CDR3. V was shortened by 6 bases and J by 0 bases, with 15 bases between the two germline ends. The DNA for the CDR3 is TGTGCCAGCAGTCAAAGTCATGCGGCCTCTGGAAACACCATATATTTT. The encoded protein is CASSQSHAASGNTIYF.

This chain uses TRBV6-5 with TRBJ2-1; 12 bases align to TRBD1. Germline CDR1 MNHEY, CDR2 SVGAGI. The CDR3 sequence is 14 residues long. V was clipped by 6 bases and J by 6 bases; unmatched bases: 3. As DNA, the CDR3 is TGTGCCAGCAGCCGGGACAGGGGGCGCAATGAGCAGTTCTTC. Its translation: CASSRDRGRNEQFF.

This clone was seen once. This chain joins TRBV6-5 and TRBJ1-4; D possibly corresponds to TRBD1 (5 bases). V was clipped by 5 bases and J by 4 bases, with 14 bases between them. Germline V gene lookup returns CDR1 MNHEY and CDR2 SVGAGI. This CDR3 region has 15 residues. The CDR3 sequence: CASSRGGKGNEKLFF. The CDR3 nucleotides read TGTGCCAGCAGTCGCGGGGGGAAGGGTAATGAAAAACTGTTTTTT.

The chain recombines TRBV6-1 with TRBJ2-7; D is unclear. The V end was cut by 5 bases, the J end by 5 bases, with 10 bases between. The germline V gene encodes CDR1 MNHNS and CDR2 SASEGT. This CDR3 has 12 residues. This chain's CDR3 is CASSNQIHEQYF. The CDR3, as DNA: TGTGCCAGCAGTAATCAGATCCACGAGCAGTACTTC.

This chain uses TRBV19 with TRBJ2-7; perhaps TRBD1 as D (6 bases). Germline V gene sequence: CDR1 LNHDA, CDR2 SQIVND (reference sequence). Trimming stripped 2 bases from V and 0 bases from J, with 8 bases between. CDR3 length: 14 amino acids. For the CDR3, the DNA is TGTGCCAGTAGTATACGGACAGACTCCTACGAGCAGTACTTC. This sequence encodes CASSIRTDSYEQYF.

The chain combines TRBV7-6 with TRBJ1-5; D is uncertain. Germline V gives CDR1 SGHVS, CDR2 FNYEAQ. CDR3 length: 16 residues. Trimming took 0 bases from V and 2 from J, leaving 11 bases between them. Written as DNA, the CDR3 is TGTGCCAGCAGCTTAGCCCCTGGGAGGGGCAATCAGCCCCAGCATTTT. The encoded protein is CASSLAPGRGNQPQHF.

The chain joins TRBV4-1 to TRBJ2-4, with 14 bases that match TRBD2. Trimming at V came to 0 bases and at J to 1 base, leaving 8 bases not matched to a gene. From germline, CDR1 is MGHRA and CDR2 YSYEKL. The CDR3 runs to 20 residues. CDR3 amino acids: CASSQESGLAGVLAKNIQYF. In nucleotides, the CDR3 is TGCGCCAGCAGCCAAGAATCGGGACTAGCGGGGGTTTTGGCCAAAAACATTCAGTACTTC.

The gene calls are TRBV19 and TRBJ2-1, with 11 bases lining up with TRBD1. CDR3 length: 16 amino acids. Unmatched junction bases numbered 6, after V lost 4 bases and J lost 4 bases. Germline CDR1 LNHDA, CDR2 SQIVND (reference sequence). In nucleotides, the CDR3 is TGTGCCAGTAGTAACCTTCGGGACAGGGGGTACAATGAGCAGTTCTTC. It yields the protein CASSNLRDRGYNEQFF.

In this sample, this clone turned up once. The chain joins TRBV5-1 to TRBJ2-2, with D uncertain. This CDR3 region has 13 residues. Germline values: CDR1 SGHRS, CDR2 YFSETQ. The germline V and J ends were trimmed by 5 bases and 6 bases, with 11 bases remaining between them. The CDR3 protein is CASSPVSAGELFF. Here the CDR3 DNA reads TGCGCCAGCAGTCCGGTTTCCGCCGGGGAGCTGTTTTTT.

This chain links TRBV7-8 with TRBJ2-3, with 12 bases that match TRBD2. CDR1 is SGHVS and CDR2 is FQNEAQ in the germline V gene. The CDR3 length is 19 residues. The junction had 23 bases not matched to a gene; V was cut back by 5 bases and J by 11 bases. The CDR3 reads CASSLTPLLAGGPWGRQYF. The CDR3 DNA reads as TGTGCCAGCAGCCTAACCCCATTGCTAGCGGGAGGGCCATGGGGGAGGCAGTATTTT. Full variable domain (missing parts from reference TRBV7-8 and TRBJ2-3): GAGVSQSPRYKVAKRGQDVALRCDPISGHVSLFWYQQALGQGPEFLTYFQNEAQLDKSGLPSDRFFAERPEGSVSTLKIQRTQQEDSAVYLCASSLTPLLAGGPWGRQYFGPGTRLTVL.

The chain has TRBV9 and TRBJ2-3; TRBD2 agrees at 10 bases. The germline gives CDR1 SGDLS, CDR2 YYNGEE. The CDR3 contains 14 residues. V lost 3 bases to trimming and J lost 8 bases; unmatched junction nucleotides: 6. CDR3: CASSAGVAGGTQYF. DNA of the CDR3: TGTGCCAGCAGCGCAGGAGTAGCGGGAGGTACGCAGTATTTT.

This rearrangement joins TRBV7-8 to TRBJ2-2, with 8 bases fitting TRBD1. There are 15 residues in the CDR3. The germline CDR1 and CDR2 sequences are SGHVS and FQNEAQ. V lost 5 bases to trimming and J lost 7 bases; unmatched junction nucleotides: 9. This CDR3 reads CASSAQGARGGELFF. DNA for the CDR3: TGTGCCAGCAGCGCGCAGGGGGCGAGGGGCGGGGAGCTGTTTTTT.